The entry below gives a single T cell receptor beta chain sequence along with its context. No antigen is known for it. The source of the sample is a study of glioma-infiltrating T cells after dendritic cell vaccination. For the study at large: Dendritic cell vaccine was injected intradermally three times, biweekly. Study-wide results and caveats: No direct clonality-survival link was found; a diverse polyclonal response may matter.

TCRdb keeps only in-frame clones here, not all; method: immunoSEQ multiplex PCR. This sample has 110,000 or so clones; roughly 90% occur once, and the top ten carry around 2.6%. This CDR3 contains 16 residues. V lost 5 bases to trimming and J lost 5 bases; unmatched junction nucleotides: 11. Germline V gives CDR1 SNHLY, CDR2 FYNNEI. Time point noted: after dendritic cell vaccination, including at tumor progression/relapse. This TCR came from a human donor with glioblastoma. The chain carries TRBV2 and TRBJ2-7, with 11 bases fitting TRBD1. Specimen: blood, collected after dendritic cell vaccination. The CDR3 loop reads CASSYLPGQGDHEQYF. The CDR3 bases are TGTGCCAGCAGTTACCTCCCGGGACAGGGGGATCACGAGCAGTACTTC.